This TCR beta chain comes out of a study of spatial heterogeneity in lung cancer. This clonotype has at least ten counts. MiXCR, run by TCRdb on the 5' RACE reads, gives a single entry per CDR3 protein. This table has some 40,000 distinct CDR3 sequences, 3.1% appearing once. V gave up 3 bases and J gave up 4 bases; unmatched junction bases: 4. This CDR3 has 14 amino acids. Germline CDR1 and CDR2: SGHTA and FQGNSA. Time point reported: sample taken at primary tumor resection. Specimen: normal lung tissue next to the tumor, collected at surgery. This sequence joins TRBV7-2 and TRBJ2-3; 7 bases agree with TRBD2. The sequence was collected from a male donor with early-stage non-small cell lung cancer. The CDR3 spells CASSLGGWADTQYF. The DNA for the CDR3 is TGTGCCAGCAGCTTGGGGGGGTGGGCAGATACGCAGTATTTT.